This TCR beta chain was sequenced during a study of T cell responses to AZD1222 COVID-19 vaccine. About the study: Whether given at about 4 or about 12 weeks, second doses were pooled.

Findings of the study overall: The span of vaccine-associated CD4 TCRs extended across spike, with dominance at 160-218 and 743-854. At baseline, just six or seven AZD1222 recipients tested seropositive. A mostly white British donor set with more females was recruited, and clonal diversity was possibly underestimated.

Only in-frame clones appear in the TCRdb table, and some are missing; sequencing was by immunoSEQ multiplex PCR. The data hold roughly 80,000 clones, with nearly 85% observed a single time. Comment on this clone: Its target is unknown.

The specimen was peripheral blood, collected on day 0 of AZD1222 vaccination. This clonotype was sampled from an adult in good health.

In DNA form, the CDR3 reads TGTGCCAGCAGTGACCCAGATACGCAGTATTTT. This translates into CASSDPDTQYF. This rearrangement joins TRBV2 to TRBJ2-3; no definite D call. This CDR3 has 11 amino acids. Looked up from germline, CDR1 is SNHLY and CDR2 is FYNNEI. V was clipped by 3 bases and J by 4 bases, with 2 bases between them.